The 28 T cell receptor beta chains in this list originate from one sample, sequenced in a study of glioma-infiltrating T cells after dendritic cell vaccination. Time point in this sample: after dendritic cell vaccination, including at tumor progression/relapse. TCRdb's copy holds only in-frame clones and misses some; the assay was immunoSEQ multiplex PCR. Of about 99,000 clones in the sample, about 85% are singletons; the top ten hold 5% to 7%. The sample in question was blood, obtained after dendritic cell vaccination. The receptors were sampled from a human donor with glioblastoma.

CDR3: CASSPTGDYGYTF. The CDR3 bases are TGTGCCAGCAGCCCGACAGGGGACTATGGCTACACCTTC. The J gene is TRBJ1-2, the V gene TRBV5-5; TRBD1 matches at 8 bases. The germline V gene has CDR1 SGHKS and CDR2 YYEKEE (reference sequence). The CDR3 has 13 residues. V was pared by 4 bases and J by 3 bases, with 2 bases of the junction left unmatched.

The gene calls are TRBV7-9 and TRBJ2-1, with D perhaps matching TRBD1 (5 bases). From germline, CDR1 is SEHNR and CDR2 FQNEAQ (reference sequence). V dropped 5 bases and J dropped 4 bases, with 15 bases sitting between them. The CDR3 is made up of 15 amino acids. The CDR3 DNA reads TGTGCCAGCAGCCCCCTTGGGGCGGAGTACAATGAGCAGTTCTTC. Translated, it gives CASSPLGAEYNEQFF. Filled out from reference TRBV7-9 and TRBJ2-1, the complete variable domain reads DTGVSQNPRHKITKRGQNVTFRCDPISEHNRLYWYRQTLGQGPEFLTYFQNEAQLEKSRLLSDRFSAERPKGSFSTLEIQRTEQGDSAMYLCASSPLGAEYNEQFFGPGTRLTVL.

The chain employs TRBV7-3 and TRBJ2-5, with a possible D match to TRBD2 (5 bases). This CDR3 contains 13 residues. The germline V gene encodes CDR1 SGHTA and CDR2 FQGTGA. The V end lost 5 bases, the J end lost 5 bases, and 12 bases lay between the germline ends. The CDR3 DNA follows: TGTGCCAGCAGCCGATCACTAGGGGAGACCCAGTACTTC. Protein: CASSRSLGETQYF.

In DNA form, the CDR3 reads TGTGCCAGCAGTTACCAGGGGCGAGAGCAGTACTTC. It codes for CASSYQGREQYF. The rearrangement uses TRBV6-5 and TRBJ2-7, with TRBD1 as a possible D gene (6 bases). Trimming removed 2 bases from V and 7 bases from J, with 9 bases in between. Germline V gene sequence: CDR1 MNHEY, CDR2 SVGAGI. The CDR3 has 12 residues.

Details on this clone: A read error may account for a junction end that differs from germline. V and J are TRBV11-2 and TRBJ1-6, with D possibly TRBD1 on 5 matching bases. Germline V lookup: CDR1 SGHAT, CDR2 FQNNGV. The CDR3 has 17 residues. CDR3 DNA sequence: TGTGCCAGCAGCCTCGTCCAGGGAAGCTCCTATAATTCACCCCTCTACTTT. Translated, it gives CASSLVQGSSYNSPLYF.

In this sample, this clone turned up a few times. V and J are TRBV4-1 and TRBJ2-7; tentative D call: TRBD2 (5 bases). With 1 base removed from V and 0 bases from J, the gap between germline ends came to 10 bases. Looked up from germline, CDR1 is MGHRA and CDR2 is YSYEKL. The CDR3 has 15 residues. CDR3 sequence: CASSQVRGFSYEQYF. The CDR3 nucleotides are TGCGCCAGCAGCCAAGTTCGAGGGTTCTCCTACGAGCAGTACTTC.

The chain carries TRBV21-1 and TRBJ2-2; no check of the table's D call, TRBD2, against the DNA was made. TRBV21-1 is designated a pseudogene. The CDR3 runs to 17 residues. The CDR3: CASSNPGTSGWAGELFF. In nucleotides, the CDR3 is TGTGCCAGCAGCAACCCCGGGACTTCGGGCTGGGCCGGGGAGCTGTTTTTT.

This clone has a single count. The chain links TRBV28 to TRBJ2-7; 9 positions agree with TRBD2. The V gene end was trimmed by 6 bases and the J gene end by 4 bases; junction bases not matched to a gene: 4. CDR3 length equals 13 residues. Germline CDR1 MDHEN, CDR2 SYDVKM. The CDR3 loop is CASRRGGGYEQYF. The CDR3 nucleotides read TGTGCCAGCAGGCGGGGGGGTGGATACGAGCAGTACTTC.

The CDR3 region is CSVELGGYGYTF. In DNA form, the CDR3 reads TGCAGCGTTGAACTAGGAGGCTATGGCTACACCTTC. V and J are TRBV29-1 and TRBJ1-2; D is ambiguous. V was cut by 2 bases and J by 4 bases, with 8 bases left in between. The CDR3 contains 12 residues. CDR1 and CDR2 (germline): SQVTM, ANQGSEA.

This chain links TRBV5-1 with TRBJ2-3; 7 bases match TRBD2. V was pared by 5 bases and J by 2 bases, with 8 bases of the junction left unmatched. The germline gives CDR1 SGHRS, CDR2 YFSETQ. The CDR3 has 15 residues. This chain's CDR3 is CASREPGTITDTQYF. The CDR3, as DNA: TGCGCCAGCAGAGAACCCGGGACTATCACAGATACGCAGTATTTT.

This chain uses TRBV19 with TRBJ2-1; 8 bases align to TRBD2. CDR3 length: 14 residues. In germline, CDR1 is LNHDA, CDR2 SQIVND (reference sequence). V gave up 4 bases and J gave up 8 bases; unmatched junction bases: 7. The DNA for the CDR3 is TGTGCCAGTAGTACCTTAGCGGGACTGGATGAGCAGTTCTTC. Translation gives CASSTLAGLDEQFF.

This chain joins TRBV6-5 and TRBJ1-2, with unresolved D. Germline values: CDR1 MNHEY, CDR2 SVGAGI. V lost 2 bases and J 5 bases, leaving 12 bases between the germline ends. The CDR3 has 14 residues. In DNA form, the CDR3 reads TGTGCCAGCAGTTACGCGGGAGTCCTGTATGGCTACACCTTC. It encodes CASSYAGVLYGYTF.

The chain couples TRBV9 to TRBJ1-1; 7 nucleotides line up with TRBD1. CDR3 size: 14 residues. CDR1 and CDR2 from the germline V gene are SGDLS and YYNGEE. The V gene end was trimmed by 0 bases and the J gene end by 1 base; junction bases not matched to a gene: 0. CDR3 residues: CASSVDRGNTEAFF. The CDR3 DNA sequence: TGTGCCAGCAGCGTAGACAGGGGGAACACTGAAGCTTTCTTT.

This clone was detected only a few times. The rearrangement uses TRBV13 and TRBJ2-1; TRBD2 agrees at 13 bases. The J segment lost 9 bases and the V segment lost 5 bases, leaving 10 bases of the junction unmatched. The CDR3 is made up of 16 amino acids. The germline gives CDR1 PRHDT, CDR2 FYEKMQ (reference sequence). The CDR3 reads CASSHRRTSGSREQFF. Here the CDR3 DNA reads TGTGCCAGCAGCCACCGAAGGACTAGCGGGAGTCGTGAGCAGTTCTTC.

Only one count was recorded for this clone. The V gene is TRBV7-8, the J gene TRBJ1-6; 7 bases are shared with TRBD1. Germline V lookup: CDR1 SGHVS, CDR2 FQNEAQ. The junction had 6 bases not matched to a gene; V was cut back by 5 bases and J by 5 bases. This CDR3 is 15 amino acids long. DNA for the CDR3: TGTGCCAGCAGCACAAACAGGGGCAATAATTCACCCCTCCACTTT. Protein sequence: CASSTNRGNNSPLHF.

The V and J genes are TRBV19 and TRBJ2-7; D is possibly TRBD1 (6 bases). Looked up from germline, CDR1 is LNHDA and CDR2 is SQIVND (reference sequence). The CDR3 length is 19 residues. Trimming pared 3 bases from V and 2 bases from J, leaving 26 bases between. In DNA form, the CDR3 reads TGTGCCAGTAGTATGTTTACAGGGTCCGGATTAAAGGGACCCTACGAGCAGTACTTC. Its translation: CASSMFTGSGLKGPYEQYF.

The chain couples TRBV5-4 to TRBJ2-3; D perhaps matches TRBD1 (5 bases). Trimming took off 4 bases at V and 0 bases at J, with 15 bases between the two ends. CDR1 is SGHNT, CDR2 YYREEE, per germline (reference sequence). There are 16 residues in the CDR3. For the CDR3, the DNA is TGTGCCAGCAGCCAGGGTATGATAGGTAGCACAGATACGCAGTATTTT. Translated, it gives CASSQGMIGSTDTQYF. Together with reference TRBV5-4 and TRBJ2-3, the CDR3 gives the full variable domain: ETGVTQSPTHLIKTRGQQVTLRCSSQSGHNTVSWYQQALGQGPQFIFQYYREEENGRGNFPPRFSGLQFPNYSSELNVNALELDDSALYLCASSQGMIGSTDTQYFGPGTRLTVL.

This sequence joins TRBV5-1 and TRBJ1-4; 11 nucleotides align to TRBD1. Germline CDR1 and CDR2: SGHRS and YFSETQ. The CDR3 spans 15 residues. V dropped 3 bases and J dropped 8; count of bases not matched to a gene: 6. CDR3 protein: CASSSTGTGGEKLFF. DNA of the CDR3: TGCGCCAGCAGCTCAACCGGGACAGGGGGAGAAAAACTGTTTTTT.

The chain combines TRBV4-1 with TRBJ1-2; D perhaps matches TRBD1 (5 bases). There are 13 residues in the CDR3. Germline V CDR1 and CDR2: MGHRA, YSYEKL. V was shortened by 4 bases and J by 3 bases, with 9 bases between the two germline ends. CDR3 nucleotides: TGCGCCAGCAGCCCGGGGGTCGACTATGGCTACACCTTC. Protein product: CASSPGVDYGYTF.

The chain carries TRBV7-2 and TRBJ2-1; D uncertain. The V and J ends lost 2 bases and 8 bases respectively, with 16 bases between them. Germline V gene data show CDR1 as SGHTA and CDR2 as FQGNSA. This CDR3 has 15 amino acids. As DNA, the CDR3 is TGTGCCAGCAGCTTACTTCCAGGTTATTACCATGAGCAGTTCTTC. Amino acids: CASSLLPGYYHEQFF.

Here the CDR3 reads CASSIELNTGELFF. Here the CDR3 DNA reads TGTGCCAGTAGTATAGAACTTAACACCGGGGAGCTGTTTTTT. V is TRBV19 and J is TRBJ2-2; D unclear. The germline V and J ends were trimmed by 0 bases and 2 bases, with 4 bases remaining between them. The CDR3 is made up of 14 amino acids. CDR1 LNHDA and CDR2 SQIVND come from the germline V gene (reference sequence).

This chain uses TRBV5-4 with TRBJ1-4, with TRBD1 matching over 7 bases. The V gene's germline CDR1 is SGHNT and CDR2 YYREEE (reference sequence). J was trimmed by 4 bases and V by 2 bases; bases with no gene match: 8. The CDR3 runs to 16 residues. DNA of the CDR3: TGTGCCAGCAGCTTACCTTCAGGGGGTAATAATGAAAAACTGTTTTTT. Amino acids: CASSLPSGGNNEKLFF.

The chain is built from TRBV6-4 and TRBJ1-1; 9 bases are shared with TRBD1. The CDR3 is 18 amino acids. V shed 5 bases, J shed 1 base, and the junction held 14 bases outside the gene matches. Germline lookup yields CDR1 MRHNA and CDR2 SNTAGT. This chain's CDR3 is CASSRTPTGGRKNTEAFF. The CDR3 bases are TGTGCCAGCAGTCGAACTCCGACAGGGGGGAGGAAGAACACTGAAGCTTTCTTT.

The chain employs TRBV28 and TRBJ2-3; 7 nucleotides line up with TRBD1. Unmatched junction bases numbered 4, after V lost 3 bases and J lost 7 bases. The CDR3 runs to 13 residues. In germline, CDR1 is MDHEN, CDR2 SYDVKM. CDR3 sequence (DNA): TGTGCCAGCAGTTTCGGGGACAGCAATACGCAGTATTTT. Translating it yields CASSFGDSNTQYF.

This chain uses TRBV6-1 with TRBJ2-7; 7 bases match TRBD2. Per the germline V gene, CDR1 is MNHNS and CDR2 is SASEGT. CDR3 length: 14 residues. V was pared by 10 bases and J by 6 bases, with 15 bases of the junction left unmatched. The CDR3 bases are TGTGCCAACTCCGTTGGGGCGGGGGAACTCGAGCAGTACTTC. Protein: CANSVGAGELEQYF.

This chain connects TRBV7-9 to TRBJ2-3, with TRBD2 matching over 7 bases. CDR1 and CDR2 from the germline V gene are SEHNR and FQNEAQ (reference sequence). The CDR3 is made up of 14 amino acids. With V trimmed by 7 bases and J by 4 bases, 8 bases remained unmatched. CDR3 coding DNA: TGTGCCAGCACCGACTGGGGGGGGGCAGATACGCAGTATTTT. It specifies CASTDWGGADTQYF.

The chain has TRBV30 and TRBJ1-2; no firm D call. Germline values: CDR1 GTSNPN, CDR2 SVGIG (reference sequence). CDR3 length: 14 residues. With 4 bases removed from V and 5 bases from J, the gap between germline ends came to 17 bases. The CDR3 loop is CAWNRERVRYGYTF. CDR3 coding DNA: TGTGCCTGGAACCGAGAGAGGGTCCGTTATGGCTACACCTTC.

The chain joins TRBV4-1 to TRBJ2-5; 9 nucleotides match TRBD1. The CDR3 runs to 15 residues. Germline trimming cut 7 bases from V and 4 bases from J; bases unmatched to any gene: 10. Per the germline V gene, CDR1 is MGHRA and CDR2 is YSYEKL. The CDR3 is CASKGTGNHGETQYF. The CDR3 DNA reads TGCGCCAGCAAGGGGACAGGGAATCATGGAGAGACCCAGTACTTC.